This T cell receptor beta chain was observed in a study of blood T cell repertoires in COVID-19. CDR1 is PRHDT, CDR2 FYEKMQ, per germline (reference sequence). The CDR3 is 16 amino acids. V trimming: 8 bases; J trimming: 4 bases; junction bases outside the gene matches: 14. Participant-reported clinical history was the basis for cohort assignment. Per the original data handling: It was from reference gene primer amplification that nucleated cell counts were estimated. Repertoires were generated with immunoSEQ multiplex PCR, while TCRdb's copy carries only in-frame clones and drops some. V, J and clone size reflect that table, while D and trimming were determined from the DNA. Here the sample spans over 150,000 clones, more than 75% being singletons.

This chain connects TRBV13 to TRBJ1-2, with TRBD1 matching 9 bases. This receptor was obtained from a woman between 50 and 59 years old who had recovered from COVID-19. The sample consisted of PBMCs or T cells enriched from blood (not recorded which). The CDR3 region has the DNA TGTGCCAGCGAAGTCGGGACAGGGAGGGGAATCTATGGCTACACCTTC. Amino acids: CASEVGTGRGIYGYTF.